Sequencing of this T cell receptor beta chain was carried out in a study of T-cell reconstitution after alpha-beta-depleted transplantation in children. Study-level points and caveats: A year post-transplant, T-cell counts and diversity derived mostly from newly produced T cells. Diversity of TCRbeta at day 60 was high in some patients, arising from surviving recipient T cells and thymic progenitors.

The CDR3 is 12 residues long. Per the germline V gene, CDR1 is MNHEY and CDR2 is SVGEGT. V lost 5 bases, J lost 7 bases, and 4 bases stayed unmatched. TCRbeta library construction was performed incorporating unique molecular identifiers. TCRdb analysed the PCR reads with MiXCR anew, one entry per CDR3 protein. The data contain about 130,000 distinct CDR3 sequences, roughly 10% of them singletons. Remarks on this clonotype: Its antigen is unknown.

The material was PBMCs, mostly from graft donor cells, obtained 180 days after TCRalphabeta/CD19-depleted stem cell transplant. The V and J genes are TRBV6-2 or TRBV6-3 and TRBJ1-2; TRBD1 aligns across 7 bases. The sequence was obtained from a girl under three years old who had a stem cell transplant for combined immunodeficiency, so the T cells may come from the graft donor. CDR3 sequence: CASSVDRVGYTF. As DNA, the CDR3 is TGTGCCAGCAGTGTTGACAGGGTTGGCTACACCTTC.